These 5 T cell receptor beta chains share one sample of origin, sequenced in a study of blood T cell repertoires in COVID-19. Only in-frame clones appear in the TCRdb table, and some are missing; sequencing was by immunoSEQ multiplex PCR. The repertoire holds 250,000 to 300,000 clones, approximately 81% seen once, with around 2.9% in the top ten. The sequencing input was peripheral blood. These receptors originate from a woman aged 55-70 years with active or convalescent COVID-19.

The chain couples TRBV19 to TRBJ1-2, with D tentatively TRBD1 (6 bases). Germline CDR1 reads LNHDA; CDR2 reads SQIVND (reference sequence). This CDR3 is built from 15 residues. V lost 2 bases to trimming and J lost 8 bases, with 18 bases between them. The CDR3 region is CASSILTGLGAGYTF. CDR3 DNA: TGTGCCAGTAGTATACTTACAGGGTTAGGGGCCGGCTACACCTTC.

The V call is TRBV7-2, the J call TRBJ1-1; no definite D call. This CDR3 spans 14 amino acids. V gave up 5 bases and J gave up 3 bases, with 13 bases separating them. Germline CDR1 SGHTA, CDR2 FQGNSA. The CDR3 loop reads CASSPWVSDTEAFF. For the CDR3, the DNA is TGTGCCAGCAGCCCATGGGTCAGCGACACTGAAGCTTTCTTT.

This sequence joins TRBV2 and TRBJ1-2, with D possibly being TRBD1 (5 bases). Germline lookup yields CDR1 SNHLY and CDR2 FYNNEI. The V and J ends lost 6 bases and 6 bases respectively, with 17 bases between them. The CDR3 spans 14 residues. This chain's CDR3 is CASRPQGLGNGYTF. CDR3 DNA: TGTGCCAGCAGGCCCCAGGGCTTAGGGAATGGCTACACCTTC.

The chain carries TRBV5-1 and TRBJ2-1, with TRBD1 identical over 12 bases. Germline V gene data show CDR1 as SGHRS and CDR2 as YFSETQ. There are 16 residues in the CDR3. With 5 bases clipped from V and 11 bases from J, the junction kept 14 bases outside the gene matches. The DNA for the CDR3 is TGCGCCAGCAGAACCGGGACAGGGGGCTTTAGCCGAAAGCAGTTCTTC. Translation: CASRTGTGGFSRKQFF.

The J gene is TRBJ2-3, the V gene TRBV11-3, with 7 bases lining up with TRBD2. The ends lost 3 bases at V and 4 bases at J; junction bases unmatched: 10. Germline CDR1 reads SGHNT; CDR2 reads YENEEA. The CDR3 is 16 residues long. CDR3 in DNA: TGTGCCAGCAGCTTCGGAATCTCAGGGAGGGCAGATACGCAGTATTTT. Translation gives CASSFGISGRADTQYF.